This TCR beta chain was found in a study of T cells in Graves' hyperthyroidism and ophthalmopathy. This CDR3 spans 16 amino acids. The germline V gene has CDR1 SGHAT and CDR2 FQNNGV. V lost 4 bases and J 1 base, leaving 15 bases between the germline ends. Amplification targeted TCR beta CDR3 regions from RNA transcripts. RT-PCR in the first round (using the HTBI primer set) targeted the TCR CDR3. TCRdb passed the multiplex PCR reads through MiXCR, listing each CDR3 protein once. The data contain under 400,000 distinct CDR3 sequences, roughly 15% of them singletons. The TCR sequence derives from a woman aged 60 to 75 with Graves' ophthalmopathy. This chain joins TRBV11-2 and TRBJ2-3; possibly TRBD2 for D (6 bases). Sequences were obtained from blood. The CDR3 loop is CASSYSPGTGTDTQYF. The CDR3 DNA sequence: TGTGCCAGCAGCTATAGTCCCGGGACTGGCACAGATACGCAGTATTTT.